These 7 T cell receptor beta chains share one sample of origin, sequenced in a study of T cell responses to AZD1222 COVID-19 vaccine. Clones were read by immunoSEQ multiplex PCR, and TCRdb kept only the in-frame ones, dropping some. Seen here are around 140,000 clones, 85% to 95% observed once, and the top ten hold 5.4%. The sequenced sample was peripheral blood, obtained on day 0 of AZD1222 vaccination. Receptors originate from an adult in good health.

This chain uses TRBV2 with TRBJ1-5; D is uncertain. Germline CDR1 SNHLY, CDR2 FYNNEI. The ends were cut back, 0 bases at V and 4 bases at J, with 10 bases in the middle. This CDR3 region has 15 residues. CDR3 DNA sequence: TGTGCCAGCAGTGAAGCGCACGGGCAGAATCAGCCCCAGCATTTT. This translates into CASSEAHGQNQPQHF. Full variable domain (rest looked up from reference TRBV2 and TRBJ1-5): EPEVTQTPSHQVTQMGQEVILRCVPISNHLYFYWYRQILGQKVEFLVSFYNNEISEKSEIFDDQFSVERPDGSNFTLKIRSTKLEDSAMYFCASSEAHGQNQPQHFGDGTRLSIL.

The chain is built from TRBV19 and TRBJ2-7; D may correspond to TRBD1 or TRBD2 (5 bases each). V shed 9 bases and J shed 1 base, with 22 bases lying between them. The CDR3 loop spans 16 amino acids. Germline loops: CDR1 LNHDA, CDR2 SQIVND (reference sequence). The CDR3 DNA is TGTGCCAGCCAAGACGGGGCTACCCACGGATCCTACGAGCAGTACTTC. This codes for CASQDGATHGSYEQYF. The full variable domain, with the rest looked up from reference TRBV19 and TRBJ2-7, is DGGITQSPKYLFRKEGQNVTLSCEQNLNHDAMYWYRQDPGQGLRLIYYSQIVNDFQKGDIAEGYSVSREKKESFPLTVTSAQKNPTAFYLCASQDGATHGSYEQYFGPGTRLTVT.

In DNA, the CDR3 is TGTGCCAGTAGTATTACCGGGACAGCCCTCTACGAGCAGTACTTC. Protein sequence: CASSITGTALYEQYF. This chain joins TRBV19 and TRBJ2-7; 7 bases are shared with TRBD1. The ends lost 3 bases at V and 3 bases at J; junction bases unmatched: 8. The CDR3 extends over 15 amino acids. Germline values: CDR1 LNHDA, CDR2 SQIVND (reference sequence).

Regarding this clone: One junction end does not reproduce the germline sequence, and a read error may be involved. The J gene is TRBJ1-2, the V gene TRBV7-2, with TRBD1 as a possible D gene (6 bases). The CDR3 loop spans 15 amino acids. Germline V CDR1 and CDR2: SGHTA, FQGNSA. This chain's CDR3 is CASSLGRGSNYGYTF. CDR3 DNA sequence: TGTGCCAGCAGCTTAGGGAGGGGGTCTAATTATGGCTACACCTTC.

The rearrangement uses TRBV14 and TRBJ2-3, with 7 nucleotides matching TRBD2. V was clipped by 0 bases and J by 0 bases; unmatched bases: 6. Germline CDR1 reads SGHDN; CDR2 reads FVKESK. CDR3 length equals 17 residues. The CDR3 sequence: CASSQESAGISTDTQYF. Here the CDR3 DNA reads TGTGCCAGCAGCCAAGAATCAGCGGGGATTAGCACAGATACGCAGTATTTT.

The chain carries TRBV18 and TRBJ1-1, with D possibly being TRBD1 (5 bases). The CDR3 is made up of 14 amino acids. Germline values: CDR1 KGHSH, CDR2 LQKENI. V was cut by 4 bases and J by 0 bases, with 9 bases left in between. CDR3 amino acids: CASSQTALNTEAFF. The DNA of the CDR3 is TGTGCCAGCTCACAGACAGCTTTGAACACTGAAGCTTTCTTT.

J is TRBJ1-1 and V is TRBV19, with D possibly being TRBD1 (5 bases). The CDR3 covers 14 residues. Per the germline V gene, CDR1 is LNHDA and CDR2 is SQIVND (reference sequence). Deletions cut 6 bases from V and 9 bases from J, with 20 bases between. The CDR3 DNA reads as TGTGCCAGTAGGGAGGACATTGGGACCCAAAAAGCTTTCTTT. It encodes CASREDIGTQKAFF.